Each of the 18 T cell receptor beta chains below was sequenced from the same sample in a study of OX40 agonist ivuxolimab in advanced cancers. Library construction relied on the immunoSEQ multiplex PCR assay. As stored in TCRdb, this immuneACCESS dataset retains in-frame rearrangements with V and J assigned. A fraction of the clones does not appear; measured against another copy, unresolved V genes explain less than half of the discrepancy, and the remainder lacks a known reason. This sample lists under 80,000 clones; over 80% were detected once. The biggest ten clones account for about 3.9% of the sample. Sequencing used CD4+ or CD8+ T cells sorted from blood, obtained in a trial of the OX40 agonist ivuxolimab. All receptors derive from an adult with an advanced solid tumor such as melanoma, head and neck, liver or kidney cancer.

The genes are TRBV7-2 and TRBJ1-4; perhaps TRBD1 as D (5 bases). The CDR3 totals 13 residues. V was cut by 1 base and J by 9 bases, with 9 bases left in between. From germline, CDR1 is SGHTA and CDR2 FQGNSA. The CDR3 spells CASSLDWGKKLFF. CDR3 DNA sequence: TGTGCCAGCAGCTTAGATTGGGGGAAAAAACTGTTTTTT.

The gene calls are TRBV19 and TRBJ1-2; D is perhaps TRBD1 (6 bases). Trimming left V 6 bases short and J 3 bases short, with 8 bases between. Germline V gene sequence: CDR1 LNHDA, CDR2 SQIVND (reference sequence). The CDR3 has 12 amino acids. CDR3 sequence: CASSRQDYGYTF. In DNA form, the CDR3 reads TGTGCCAGTAGCCGACAGGACTATGGCTACACCTTC. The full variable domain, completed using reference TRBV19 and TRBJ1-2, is DGGITQSPKYLFRKEGQNVTLSCEQNLNHDAMYWYRQDPGQGLRLIYYSQIVNDFQKGDIAEGYSVSREKKESFPLTVTSAQKNPTAFYLCASSRQDYGYTFGSGTRLTVV.

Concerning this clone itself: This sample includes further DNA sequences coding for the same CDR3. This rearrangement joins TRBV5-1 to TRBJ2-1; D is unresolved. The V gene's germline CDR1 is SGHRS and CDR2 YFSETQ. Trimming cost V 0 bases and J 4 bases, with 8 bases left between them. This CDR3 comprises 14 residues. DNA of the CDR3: TGCGCCAGCAGCTTGGTGGCGGATTACAATGAGCAGTTCTTC. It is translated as CASSLVADYNEQFF.

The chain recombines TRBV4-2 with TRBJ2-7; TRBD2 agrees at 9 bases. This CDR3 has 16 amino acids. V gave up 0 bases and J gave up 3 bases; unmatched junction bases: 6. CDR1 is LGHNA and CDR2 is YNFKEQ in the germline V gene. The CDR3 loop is CASSQDIRAGGYEQYF. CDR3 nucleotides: TGTGCCAGCAGCCAAGATATTCGAGCGGGGGGCTACGAGCAGTACTTC.

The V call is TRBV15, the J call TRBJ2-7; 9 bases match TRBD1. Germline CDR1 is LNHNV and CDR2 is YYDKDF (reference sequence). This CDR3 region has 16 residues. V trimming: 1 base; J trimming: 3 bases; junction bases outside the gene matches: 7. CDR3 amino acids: CATSRVPGTGHYEQYF. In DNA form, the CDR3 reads TGTGCCACCAGCAGAGTACCCGGGACAGGGCACTACGAGCAGTACTTC.

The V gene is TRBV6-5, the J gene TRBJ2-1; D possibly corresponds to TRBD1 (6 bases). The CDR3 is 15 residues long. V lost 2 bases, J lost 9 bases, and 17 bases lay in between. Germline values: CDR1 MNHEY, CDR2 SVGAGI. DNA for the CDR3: TGTGCCAGCAGTTACACCGGGACATTAGGCGCTGAGCAGTTCTTC. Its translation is CASSYTGTLGAEQFF.

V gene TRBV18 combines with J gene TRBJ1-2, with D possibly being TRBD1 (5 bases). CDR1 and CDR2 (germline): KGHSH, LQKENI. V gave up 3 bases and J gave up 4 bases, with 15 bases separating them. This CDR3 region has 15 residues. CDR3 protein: CASSPGIGVGYGYTF. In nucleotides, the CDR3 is TGTGCCAGCTCACCCGGTATAGGGGTTGGCTATGGCTACACCTTC.

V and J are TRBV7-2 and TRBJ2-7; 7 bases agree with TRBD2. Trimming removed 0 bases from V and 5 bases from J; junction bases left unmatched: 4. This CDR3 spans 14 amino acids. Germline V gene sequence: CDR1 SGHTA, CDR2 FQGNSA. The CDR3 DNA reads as TGTGCCAGCAGCTTAGCGGGGGGGGTCAACGAGCAGTACTTC. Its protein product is CASSLAGGVNEQYF.

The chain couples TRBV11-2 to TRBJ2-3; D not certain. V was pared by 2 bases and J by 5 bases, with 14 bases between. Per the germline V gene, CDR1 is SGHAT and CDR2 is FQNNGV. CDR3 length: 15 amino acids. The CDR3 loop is CASSLNSAAQDTQYF. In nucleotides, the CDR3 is TGTGCCAGCAGCTTAAATTCGGCAGCCCAAGATACGCAGTATTTT.

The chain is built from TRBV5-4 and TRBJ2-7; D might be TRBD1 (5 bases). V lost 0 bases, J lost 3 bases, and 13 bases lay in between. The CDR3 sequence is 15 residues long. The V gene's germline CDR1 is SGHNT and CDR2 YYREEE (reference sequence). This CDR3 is CASSLDRQKNYEQYF. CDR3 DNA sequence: TGTGCCAGCAGCTTGGACCGACAGAAGAACTACGAGCAGTACTTC.

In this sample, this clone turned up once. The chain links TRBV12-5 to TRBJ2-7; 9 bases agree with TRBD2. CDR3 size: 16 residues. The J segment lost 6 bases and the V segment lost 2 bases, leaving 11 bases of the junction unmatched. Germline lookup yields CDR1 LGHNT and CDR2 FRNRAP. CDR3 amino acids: CASGLFLAGPPGEQYF. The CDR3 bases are TGTGCTAGTGGTTTGTTCCTAGCGGGGCCGCCAGGCGAGCAGTACTTC.

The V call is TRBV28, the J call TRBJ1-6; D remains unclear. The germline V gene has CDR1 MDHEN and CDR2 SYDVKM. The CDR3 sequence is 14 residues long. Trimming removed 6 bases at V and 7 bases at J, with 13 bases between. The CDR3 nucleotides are TGTGCCAGCAGCACCCCTGGACTGAATTCACCCCTCCACTTT. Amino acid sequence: CASSTPGLNSPLHF. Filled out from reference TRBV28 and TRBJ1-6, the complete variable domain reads DVKVTQSSRYLVKRTGEKVFLECVQDMDHENMFWYRQDPGLGLRLIYFSYDVKMKEKGDIPEGYSVSREKKERFSLILESASTNQTSMYLCASSTPGLNSPLHFGNGTRLTVT.

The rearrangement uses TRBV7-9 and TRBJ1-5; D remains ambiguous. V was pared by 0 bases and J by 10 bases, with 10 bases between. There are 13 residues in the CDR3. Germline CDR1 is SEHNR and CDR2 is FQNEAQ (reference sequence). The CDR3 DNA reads TGTGCCAGCAGCTTAGCACAGTCTCTACCCCAGCATTTT. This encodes CASSLAQSLPQHF.

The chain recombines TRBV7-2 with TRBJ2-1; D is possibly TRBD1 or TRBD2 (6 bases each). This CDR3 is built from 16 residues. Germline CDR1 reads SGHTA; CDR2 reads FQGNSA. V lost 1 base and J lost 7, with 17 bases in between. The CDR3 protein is CASSLEPLGGGNEQFF. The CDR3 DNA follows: TGTGCCAGCAGCTTAGAACCCCTAGGAGGGGGTAATGAGCAGTTCTTC.

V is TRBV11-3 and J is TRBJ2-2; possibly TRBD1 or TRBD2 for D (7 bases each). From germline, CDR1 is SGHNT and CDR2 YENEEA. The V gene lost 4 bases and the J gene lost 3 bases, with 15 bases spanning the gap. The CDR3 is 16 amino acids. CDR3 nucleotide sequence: TGTGCCAGCAGCTCCAGGGGGGGCGCGGACACCGGGGAGCTGTTTTTT. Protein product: CASSSRGGADTGELFF.

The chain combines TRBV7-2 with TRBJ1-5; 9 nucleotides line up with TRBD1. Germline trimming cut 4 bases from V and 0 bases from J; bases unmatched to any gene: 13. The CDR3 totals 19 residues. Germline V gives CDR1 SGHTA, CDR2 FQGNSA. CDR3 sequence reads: CASSSYRGRGLRSNQPQHF. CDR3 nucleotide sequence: TGTGCCAGCAGCTCCTACAGGGGGCGGGGATTGCGTAGCAATCAGCCCCAGCATTTT.

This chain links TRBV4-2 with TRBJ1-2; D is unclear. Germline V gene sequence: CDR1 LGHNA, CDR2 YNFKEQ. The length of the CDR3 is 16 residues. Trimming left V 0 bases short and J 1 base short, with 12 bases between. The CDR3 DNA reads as TGTGCCAGCAGCCAAGATTGGCAGAACTATAACTATGGCTACACCTTC. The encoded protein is CASSQDWQNYNYGYTF.

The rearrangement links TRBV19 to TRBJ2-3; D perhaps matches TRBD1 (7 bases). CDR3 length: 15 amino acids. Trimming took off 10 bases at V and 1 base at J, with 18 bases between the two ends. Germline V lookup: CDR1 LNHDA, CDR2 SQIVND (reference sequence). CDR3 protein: CATEDRPGGTDTQYF. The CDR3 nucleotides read TGTGCCACCGAGGACAGGCCGGGGGGCACAGATACGCAGTATTTT.